The present entry profiles one T cell receptor (beta chain) with its context. These data come from a study of blood T cell repertoires in COVID-19. Background on the study: The study drew acute and convalescent COVID-19 samples from the United States, Italy and Spain.

In the study's own analysis: Reference gene primer amplification in the assay estimated nucleated cell counts. Assay: immunoSEQ multiplex PCR; the TCRdb copy retains only in-frame clones and omits some. V, J and clone size derive from that table, while D and trimming were established from the DNA sequence. The sample has about 140,000 clones, 70% to 85% seen once. V gave up 8 bases and J gave up 6 bases; unmatched junction bases: 9. The CDR3 is 14 residues long. CDR1 is ENHRY and CDR2 is SYGVKD in the germline V gene. The gene calls are TRBV10-3 and TRBJ1-4; 7 bases are shared with TRBD1. This receptor was identified in a human donor in a cohort sampled during active COVID-19. Sequencing was done on a sample of peripheral blood. This chain's CDR3 is CAIGSGGIDEKLFF. The CDR3 DNA reads as TGTGCCATCGGCTCAGGGGGTATTGATGAAAAACTGTTTTTT.